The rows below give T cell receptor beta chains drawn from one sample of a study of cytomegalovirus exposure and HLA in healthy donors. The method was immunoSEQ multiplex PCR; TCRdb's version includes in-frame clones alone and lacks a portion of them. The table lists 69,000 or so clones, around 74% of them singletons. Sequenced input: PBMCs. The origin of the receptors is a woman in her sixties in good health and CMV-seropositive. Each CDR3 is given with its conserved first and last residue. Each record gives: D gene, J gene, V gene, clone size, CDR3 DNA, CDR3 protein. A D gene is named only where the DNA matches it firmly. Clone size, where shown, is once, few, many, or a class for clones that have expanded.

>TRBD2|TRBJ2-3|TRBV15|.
TGTGCCACCAGCAGGGCACCGGGACTAGCGGGAGGCACAGATACGCAGTATTTT
CATSRAPGLAGGTDTQYF
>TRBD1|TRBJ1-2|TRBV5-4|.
TGTGCCAGCAGACTGGCCGGACAGGGGTGGGGCTACACCTTC
CASRLAGQGWGYTF
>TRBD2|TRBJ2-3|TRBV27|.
TGTGCCAGCAGTTTAGCGGGAGGCACAGATACGCAGTATTTT
CASSLAGGTDTQYF
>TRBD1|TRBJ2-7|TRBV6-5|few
TGTGCCAGCTGGGAGGGACAGGGAAGTGACGAGCAGTACTTC
CASWEGQGSDEQYF
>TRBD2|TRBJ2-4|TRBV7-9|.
TGTGCCAGCAGCCGGAGAGCGGGAGACGCCAAAAACATTCAGTACTTC
CASSRRAGDAKNIQYF
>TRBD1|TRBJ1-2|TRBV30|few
TGTGCCTGGGACAGGGGACGTGGCTACACCTTC
CAWDRGRGYTF
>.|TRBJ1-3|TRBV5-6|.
TGTGCCAGCAGCTTCGGACTCGCACGTCGTGGAAACACCATATATTTT
CASSFGLARRGNTIYF
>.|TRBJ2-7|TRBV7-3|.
TGTGCCAGCAGCTCTCGGACAGAGGCCTACGAGCAGTACTTC
CASSSRTEAYEQYF
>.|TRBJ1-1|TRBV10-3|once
TGTGCCATCGCGACGGAGGGGCCCGAGGGTAGTGAAGCTTTCTTT
CAIATEGPEGSEAFF
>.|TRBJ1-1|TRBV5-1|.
TGCGCCAGCAGGCCCGACACCTTGAACACTGAAGCTTTCTTT
CASRPDTLNTEAFF
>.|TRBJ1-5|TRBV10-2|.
TGCGCCAGCGGTGGGCAGGCCGACAATCAGCCCCAGCATTTT
CASGGQADNQPQHF
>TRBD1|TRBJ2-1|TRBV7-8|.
TGTGCCAGCAGCCCCCGGGACAGGGGGGGCGATGAGCAGTTCTTC
CASSPRDRGGDEQFF
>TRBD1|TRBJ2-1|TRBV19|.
TGTGCCAGTAGTTCATCGACAGGGGGCGTTGAGCAGTTCTTC
CASSSSTGGVEQFF
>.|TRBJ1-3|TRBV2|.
TGTGCCAGCAGTAAACCTCTGGGCGGAAACACCATATATTTT
CASSKPLGGNTIYF
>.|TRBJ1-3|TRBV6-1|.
TGTGCCAGCGAGTTCTCTGGAAACACCATATATTTT
CASEFSGNTIYF
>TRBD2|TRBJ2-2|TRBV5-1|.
TGCGCCAGCAGCTTGGATGGTAGCGGGAGGGCCAAGACCGGGGAGCTGTTTTTT
CASSLDGSGRAKTGELFF
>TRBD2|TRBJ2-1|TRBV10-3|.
TGTGCCATCAGTAAGGGACTAGCGGGGGAGCCGGGGCACAATGAGCAGTTCTTC
CAISKGLAGEPGHNEQFF
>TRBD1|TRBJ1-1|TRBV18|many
TGTGCCAGCTCACCTGGGACAGGGAAGGGCACTGAAGCTTTCTTT
CASSPGTGKGTEAFF
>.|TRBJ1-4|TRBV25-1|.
TGTGCCAGCAGTTCCCCCAAAGCCCATGAAAAACTGTTTTTT
CASSSPKAHEKLFF
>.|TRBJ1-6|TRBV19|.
TGTGCCAGTTCCCCCCAGTATAATTCACCCCTCCACTTT
CASSPQYNSPLHF
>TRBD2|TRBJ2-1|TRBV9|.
TGTGCCAGCAGCGCGACTAGCGGGGGCCTCAATGAGCAGTTCTTC
CASSATSGGLNEQFF
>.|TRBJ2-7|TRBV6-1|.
TGTGCCAGCAGTGAAGGAGGGGGCTCCTACGAGCAGTACTTC
CASSEGGGSYEQYF
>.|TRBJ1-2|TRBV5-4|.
TGTGCCAGCAGCTTGGCAGGATCCTACTATGGCTACACCTTC
CASSLAGSYYGYTF
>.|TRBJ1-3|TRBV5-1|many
TGCGCCAGCAGCTTGGCCGGTGCGGGAAACACCATATATTTT
CASSLAGAGNTIYF
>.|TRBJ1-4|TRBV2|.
TGTGCCAGCAGCCGACAGCAAAAAGAAAAACTGTTTTTT
CASSRQQKEKLFF
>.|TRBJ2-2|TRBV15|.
TGTGCCACCAGCAGAGAACAGGGAACCGGGGAGCTGTTTTTT
CATSREQGTGELFF
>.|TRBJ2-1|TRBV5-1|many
TGCGCCAGCTCAGGAGGGACCGGCGGTGAGCAGTTCTTC
CASSGGTGGEQFF
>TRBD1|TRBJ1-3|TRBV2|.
TGTGCCAGCAGTGAAGCGCAGACAGGGGCTGGAAACACCATATATTTT
CASSEAQTGAGNTIYF
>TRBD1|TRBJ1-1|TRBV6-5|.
TGTGCCAGCAAAGACAGGGAGAGAGGCACTGAAGCTTTCTTT
CASKDRERGTEAFF
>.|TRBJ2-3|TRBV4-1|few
TGCGCCAGCAGCTTCATAGGGGGGGACAGCACAGATACGCAGTATTTT
CASSFIGGDSTDTQYF
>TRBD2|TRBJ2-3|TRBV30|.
TGTGCCTGGAGTGTGGGGGGGGGCACAGATACGCAGTATTTT
CAWSVGGGTDTQYF
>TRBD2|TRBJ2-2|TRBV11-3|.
TGTGCCAGCAGCAAGGGACTAGCGGGAGGGCCCTCCGGGGAGCTGTTTTTT
CASSKGLAGGPSGELFF
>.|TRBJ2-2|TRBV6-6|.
TGTGCCAGCAGTTACTCGAGACTAGCGAACACCGGGGAGCTGTTTTTT
CASSYSRLANTGELFF